The T cell receptor beta chain described here comes from a study of blood T cell repertoires in COVID-19. About the research overall: Specimens from acute and convalescent COVID-19 originated in the United States, Italy and Spain.

TCRdb keeps only in-frame clones here, not all; method: immunoSEQ multiplex PCR. This table has some 460,000 clones, approximately 90% appearing once. V was cut by 6 bases and J by 8 bases, with 14 bases left in between. The germline gives CDR1 SNHLY, CDR2 FYNNEI. The CDR3 spans 13 residues. V gene TRBV2 combines with J gene TRBJ2-1; TRBD1 is a possible D gene (7 bases). Sequenced input: peripheral blood. The clonotype was recovered from a woman in her thirties with acute or convalescent COVID-19. Written as DNA, the CDR3 is TGTGCCAGCAGGTCAGGGGGAGGCGATGAGCAGTTCTTC. This encodes CASRSGGGDEQFF.